This T cell receptor beta chain appears in the sequencing data of a study of CD8+CD57+ T cells in acquired aplastic anemia. V lost 7 bases and J lost 6; bases outside the gene matches: 10. This CDR3 has 14 residues. Genomic DNA, the template, was used for profiling of the TCR beta VDJ and CDR3. Each CDR3 protein gets one entry after TCRdb re-called the reads with MiXCR. The table lists 150,000 to 200,000 distinct CDR3 sequences, about 47% of them singletons. This clonotype was recorded at least ten times. The sample was sorted CD4+, CD8+, or CD8+CD57+ T cells (not recorded which) from PBMCs. V gene TRBV12-3 or TRBV12-4 combines with J gene TRBJ2-7; TRBD1 agrees at 9 bases. This clonotype was obtained from a human donor in good health. The CDR3 DNA reads as TGTGCCAGCACCTTGGGACAGGGAATCGGCGAGCAGTACTTC. The encoded protein is CASTLGQGIGEQYF.